A single sample is the source of the 27 T cell receptor beta chains below, sequenced in a study of CD8 T cells in Susac syndrome. A quantity of about 0.5 to 1 ug RNA underwent reverse transcription using random hexamers. Using its own MiXCR run on the immunoSEQ multiplex PCR reads, TCRdb lists one record per CDR3 protein. There are approximately 200,000 distinct CDR3 sequences in the sample; around 95% occur only once, and 0.093% lies in the top ten. Sequenced sample: CD4+ T cells from PBMCs. The receptors come from a human donor with multiple sclerosis.

V is TRBV20-1 and J is TRBJ2-3, with 8 nucleotides matching TRBD1. There are 15 residues in the CDR3. V shed 5 bases, J shed 2 bases, and the junction held 9 bases outside the gene matches. CDR1 is DFQATT and CDR2 is SNEGSKA in the germline V gene (reference sequence). The CDR3 sequence: CSAQDRVRDTDTQYF. The CDR3 DNA reads as TGCAGTGCTCAGGACAGGGTGAGAGACACAGATACGCAGTATTTT.

The CDR3 spells CASSQVGQGRNYGYTF. CDR3 DNA sequence: TGCGCCAGCAGCCAAGTAGGGCAGGGGCGAAACTATGGCTACACCTTC. The rearrangement joins TRBV4-1 to TRBJ1-2, with a tentative D call TRBD1 (6 bases). This CDR3 contains 16 residues. The V gene lost 1 base and the J gene lost 2 bases, with 14 bases spanning the gap. Looked up from germline, CDR1 is MGHRA and CDR2 is YSYEKL.

The chain employs TRBV20-1 and TRBJ2-1, with D possibly matching TRBD2 (7 bases). CDR1 is DFQATT and CDR2 is SNEGSKA in the germline V gene (reference sequence). CDR3 length: 14 residues. This chain's CDR3 is CRAAGASSYNEQFF. CDR3 bases: TGCAGGGCCGCGGGGGCGTCGTCCTACAATGAGCAGTTCTTC.

The V call is TRBV3-1, the J call TRBJ2-7, with a possible D match to TRBD2 (5 bases). The CDR3 contains 14 residues. V was trimmed by 4 bases and J by 1 base, leaving 11 bases between them. The germline CDR1 and CDR2 sequences are LGHDT and YNNKEL (reference sequence). CDR3 region: CASSPSGLSYEQYF. The CDR3 DNA follows: TGTGCCAGCAGCCCCTCCGGACTTTCCTACGAGCAGTACTTC.

This chain links TRBV15 with TRBJ2-7, with a weak D call TRBD1 (6 bases). The V gene's germline CDR1 is LNHNV and CDR2 YYDKDF (reference sequence). The CDR3 is 14 amino acids. Trimming removed 4 bases at V and 3 bases at J, with 13 bases between. CDR3 in amino acids: CATSNPGTHYEQYF. The CDR3 nucleotides are TGTGCCACCAGCAACCCCGGGACACACTACGAGCAGTACTTC.

The CDR3 protein is CAWSVGGTDTQYF. The CDR3 region has the DNA TGTGCCTGGAGTGTCGGGGGCACAGATACGCAGTATTTT. The chain carries TRBV30 and TRBJ2-3; perhaps TRBD2 as D (5 bases). Germline values: CDR1 GTSNPN, CDR2 SVGIG (reference sequence). CDR3 size: 13 residues. Trimming cost V 0 bases and J 1 base, with 5 bases left between them.

The chain carries TRBV28 and TRBJ2-7, with D tentatively TRBD1 or TRBD2 (5 bases each). Between the trimmed V and J ends, which lost 5 bases and 6 bases, there was a span of 14 bases. CDR3 length equals 13 residues. CDR1 MDHEN and CDR2 SYDVKM come from the germline V gene. The CDR3 reads CASSLGVPGEQYF. For the CDR3, the DNA is TGTGCCAGCAGTCTGGGGGTTCCGGGCGAGCAGTACTTC.

This sequence joins TRBV7-3 and TRBJ2-3; D not certain. The CDR3 is 15 amino acids. V lost 5 bases and J 3 bases, leaving 15 bases between the germline ends. Germline V lookup: CDR1 SGHTA, CDR2 FQGTGA. This CDR3 reads CASSLSNPRTDTQYF. The DNA of the CDR3 is TGTGCCAGCAGCCTAAGCAACCCTCGGACAGATACGCAGTATTTT.

The CDR3 is CASSPLGSGEQETQYF. In DNA form, the CDR3 reads TGTGCCAGCAGCCCTCTGGGAAGCGGGGAGCAAGAGACCCAGTACTTC. The chain carries TRBV6-2 or TRBV6-3 and TRBJ2-5, with TRBD2 matching over 7 bases. This CDR3 is built from 16 residues. Germline assignment: CDR1 MNHEY and CDR2 SVGEGT. With 6 bases clipped from V and 2 bases from J, the junction kept 12 bases outside the gene matches.

The chain combines TRBV29-1 with TRBJ1-1, with a possible D match to TRBD1 (5 bases). Germline-derived CDR1 and CDR2 are SQVTM and ANQGSEA. The CDR3 contains 12 residues. DNA of the CDR3: TGCACGACCAGGGAAGGGAACACTGAAGCTTTCTTT. It translates to CTTREGNTEAFF.

The chain links TRBV6-5 to TRBJ1-2; 8 nucleotides match TRBD1. The V and J ends lost 6 bases and 5 bases, in that order; junction bases with no gene match: 8. In germline, CDR1 is MNHEY, CDR2 SVGAGI. There are 14 residues in the CDR3. The CDR3 DNA reads TGTGCCAGCAGAGCAGGGGGCGGAATTTATGGCTACACCTTC. Encoded protein: CASRAGGGIYGYTF.

The genes are TRBV14 and TRBJ1-6; no firm D call. The CDR3 sequence is 16 residues long. Germline CDR1 reads SGHDN; CDR2 reads FVKESK. V was clipped by 0 bases and J by 6 bases, with 12 bases between them. The CDR3 loop is CASSQDLGRINSPLHF. CDR3 nucleotides: TGTGCCAGCAGCCAAGATCTCGGCAGAATTAATTCACCCCTCCACTTT.

V and J are TRBV27 and TRBJ2-7; D may be TRBD1 (6 bases). CDR1 is MNHEY, CDR2 SMNVEV, per germline (reference sequence). This CDR3 comprises 16 residues. V lost 5 bases and J 0 bases, leaving 17 bases between the germline ends. Here the CDR3 DNA reads TGTGCCAGCAGTCCTTTCTGGACAGATCCCTCCTACGAGCAGTACTTC. It translates to CASSPFWTDPSYEQYF.

The count of this clonotype is one. This chain connects TRBV20-1 to TRBJ1-1; D is uncertain. Germline-derived CDR1 and CDR2 are DFQATT and SNEGSKA (reference sequence). V lost 2 bases, J lost 1 base, and 8 bases lay in between. The CDR3 has 13 residues. CDR3: CSARLTPNTEAFF. In nucleotides, the CDR3 is TGCAGTGCTAGATTGACTCCGAACACTGAAGCTTTCTTT.

The chain couples TRBV27 to TRBJ1-6; TRBD1 agrees at 7 bases. The V segment lost 8 bases and the J segment 9 bases; nucleotides outside the gene matches: 13. CDR3 length: 15 amino acids. Germline lookup yields CDR1 MNHEY and CDR2 SMNVEV (reference sequence). The CDR3 sequence: CASSLSQGRSSPLHF. The CDR3 nucleotides are TGTGCCAGCTCCCTTTCACAGGGGAGAAGTTCACCCCTCCACTTT.

V is TRBV2 and J is TRBJ1-1, with TRBD1 matching over 8 bases. Losses at the gene ends were 6 bases for V and 5 bases for J; bases not matched to a gene: 8. The CDR3 has 14 residues. CDR1 is SNHLY, CDR2 FYNNEI, per germline. The CDR3 here is CASSPGQGWTEAFF. Here the CDR3 DNA reads TGTGCCAGCAGCCCTGGACAGGGCTGGACTGAAGCTTTCTTT.

This chain links TRBV29-1 with TRBJ2-1; D not resolved. In germline, CDR1 is SQVTM, CDR2 ANQGSEA. The CDR3 consists of 14 residues. V was clipped by 7 bases and J by 4 bases, with 17 bases between them. The chain's CDR3 is CSASMDPSYNEQFF. The DNA of the CDR3 is TGCAGCGCTTCTATGGACCCTTCATACAATGAGCAGTTCTTC.

This clonotype was detected once. The genes are TRBV7-3 and TRBJ2-2; D not resolved. The length of the CDR3 is 13 residues. Germline V gene lookup returns CDR1 SGHTA and CDR2 FQGTGA. Trimming cost V 3 bases and J 5 bases, with 7 bases left between them. CDR3 nucleotide sequence: TGTGCCAGCAGCTTCAGGTTAACCGGGGAGCTGTTTTTT. Residues: CASSFRLTGELFF.

The rearrangement uses TRBV9 and TRBJ2-3, with 11 nucleotides matching TRBD2. This CDR3 contains 15 residues. Trimming cost V 3 bases and J 8 bases; bases outside gene matches: 8. The germline CDR1 and CDR2 sequences are SGDLS and YYNGEE. The CDR3 spells CASSGNSGGAGTQYF. As DNA, the CDR3 is TGTGCCAGCAGCGGAAATAGCGGGGGGGCGGGTACGCAGTATTTT.

This chain joins TRBV20-1 and TRBJ1-1, with D perhaps matching TRBD1 (6 bases). The germline CDR1 and CDR2 sequences are DFQATT and SNEGSKA (reference sequence). The CDR3 is 12 residues long. Trimming removed 5 bases at V and 2 bases at J, with 9 bases between. The CDR3 here is CSARRGNTEAFF. The CDR3 nucleotides read TGCAGTGCTCGCAGGGGAAACACTGAAGCTTTCTTT.

V usage is TRBV9 and J usage is TRBJ2-5; maybe TRBD2 (6 bases). CDR1 is SGDLS and CDR2 is YYNGEE in the germline V gene. Trimming removed 2 bases at V and 5 bases at J, with 13 bases between. The length of the CDR3 is 14 residues. CDR3 sequence: CASSVEGRVETQYF. CDR3 DNA sequence: TGTGCCAGCAGCGTGGAGGGAAGGGTGGAGACCCAGTACTTC.

In DNA, the CDR3 is TGTGCCAGCGACACAGGTTACAATGAGCAGTTCTTC. This gives the protein CASDTGYNEQFF. This chain uses TRBV7-9 with TRBJ2-1; D is perhaps TRBD1 (5 bases). Germline-derived CDR1 and CDR2 are SEHNR and FQNEAQ (reference sequence). CDR3 size: 12 residues. V lost 8 bases to trimming and J lost 4 bases, with 9 bases between them.

The chain couples TRBV9 to TRBJ2-3; weak D call: TRBD2 (5 bases). Trimming took off 0 bases at V and 4 bases at J, with 12 bases between the two ends. From germline, CDR1 is SGDLS and CDR2 YYNGEE. The CDR3 is 15 residues long. This chain's CDR3 is CASSVAGVAADTQYF. The DNA of the CDR3 is TGTGCCAGCAGCGTAGCCGGGGTAGCCGCAGATACGCAGTATTTT.

The chain recombines TRBV29-1 with TRBJ2-3, with TRBD2 matching 10 bases. J was trimmed by 2 bases and V by 6 bases; bases with no gene match: 8. CDR1 SQVTM and CDR2 ANQGSEA come from the germline V gene. This CDR3 contains 15 residues. The chain's CDR3 is CSVTLAGFDTDTQYF. CDR3 sequence (DNA): TGCAGCGTGACACTAGCGGGGTTCGACACAGATACGCAGTATTTT.

This clonotype was recorded only once. The chain combines TRBV20-1 with TRBJ1-1, with D unresolved. Trimming took 2 bases from V and 1 from J, leaving 8 bases between them. This CDR3 comprises 13 residues. CDR1 and CDR2 (germline): DFQATT, SNEGSKA (reference sequence). CDR3 loop: CSARSMENTEAFF. The CDR3 coding sequence is TGCAGTGCTAGATCAATGGAGAACACTGAAGCTTTCTTT.

The chain joins TRBV15 to TRBJ2-5; D unresolved. The CDR3 spans 15 residues. The V gene lost 0 bases and the J gene lost 2 bases, with 10 bases spanning the gap. Per the germline V gene, CDR1 is LNHNV and CDR2 is YYDKDF (reference sequence). Here the CDR3 DNA reads TGTGCCACCAGCAGAGACCGATTAGCTCAAGAGACCCAGTACTTC. Translated, it gives CATSRDRLAQETQYF.

J is TRBJ2-5 and V is TRBV14; 10 nucleotides align to TRBD1. There are 14 residues in the CDR3. CDR1 is SGHDN and CDR2 is FVKESK in the germline V gene. With V trimmed by 3 bases and J by 10 bases, 8 bases remained unmatched. CDR3 protein: CASSHIRDRGDQYF. The CDR3 DNA reads TGTGCCAGCAGCCATATACGGGACAGGGGCGACCAGTACTTC.